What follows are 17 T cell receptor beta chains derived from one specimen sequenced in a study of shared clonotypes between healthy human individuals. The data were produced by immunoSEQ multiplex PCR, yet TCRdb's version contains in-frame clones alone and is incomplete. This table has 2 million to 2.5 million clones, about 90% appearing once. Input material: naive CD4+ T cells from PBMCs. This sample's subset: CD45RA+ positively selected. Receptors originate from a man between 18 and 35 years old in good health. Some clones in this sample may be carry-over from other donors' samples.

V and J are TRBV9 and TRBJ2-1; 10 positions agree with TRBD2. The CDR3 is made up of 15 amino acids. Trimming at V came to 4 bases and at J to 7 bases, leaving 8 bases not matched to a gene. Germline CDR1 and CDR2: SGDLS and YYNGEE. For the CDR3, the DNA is TGTGCCAGCAGCAATCCGGGACTAGCGTTTAATGAGCAGTTCTTC. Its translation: CASSNPGLAFNEQFF.

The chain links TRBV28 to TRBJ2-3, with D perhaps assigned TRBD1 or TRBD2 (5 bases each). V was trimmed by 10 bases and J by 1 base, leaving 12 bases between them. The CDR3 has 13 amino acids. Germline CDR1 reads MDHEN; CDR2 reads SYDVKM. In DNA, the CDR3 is TGTGCCACCGGGACCTACGGCACAGATACGCAGTATTTT. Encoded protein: CATGTYGTDTQYF.

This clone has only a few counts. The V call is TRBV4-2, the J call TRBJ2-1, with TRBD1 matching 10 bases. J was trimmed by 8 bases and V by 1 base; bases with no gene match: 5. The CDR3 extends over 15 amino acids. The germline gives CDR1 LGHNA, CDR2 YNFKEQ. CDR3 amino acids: CASSQGAGQGYEQFF. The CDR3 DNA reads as TGTGCCAGCAGCCAAGGGGCGGGACAGGGGTATGAGCAGTTCTTC.

This CDR3 is CASSLPGQGVSYNEQFF. In DNA, the CDR3 is TGTGCCAGCAGTTTACCCGGACAGGGGGTTTCCTACAATGAGCAGTTCTTC. V usage is TRBV27 and J usage is TRBJ2-1; TRBD1 agrees at 10 bases. The germline CDR1 and CDR2 sequences are MNHEY and SMNVEV (reference sequence). Unmatched junction bases numbered 5, after V lost 2 bases and J lost 1 base. The CDR3 loop spans 17 amino acids.

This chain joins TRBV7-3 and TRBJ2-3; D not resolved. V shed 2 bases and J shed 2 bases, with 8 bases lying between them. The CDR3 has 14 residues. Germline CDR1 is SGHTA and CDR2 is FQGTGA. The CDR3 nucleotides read TGTGCCAGCAGCTTATTAGGGTTCACAGATACGCAGTATTTT. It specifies CASSLLGFTDTQYF.

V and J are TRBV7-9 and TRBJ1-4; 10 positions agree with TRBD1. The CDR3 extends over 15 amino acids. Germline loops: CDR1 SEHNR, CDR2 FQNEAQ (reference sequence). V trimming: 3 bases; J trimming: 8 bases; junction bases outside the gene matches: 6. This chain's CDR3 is CASSFNRDRGEKLFF. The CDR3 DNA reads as TGTGCCAGCAGCTTTAACCGGGACAGGGGAGAAAAACTGTTTTTT.

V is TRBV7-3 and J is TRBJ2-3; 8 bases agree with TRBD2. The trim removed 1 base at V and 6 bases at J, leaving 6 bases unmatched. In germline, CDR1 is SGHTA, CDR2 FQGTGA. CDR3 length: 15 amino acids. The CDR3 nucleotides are TGTGCCAGCAGCTTAATGGCGGGAGGCCACGATACGCAGTATTTT. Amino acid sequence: CASSLMAGGHDTQYF.

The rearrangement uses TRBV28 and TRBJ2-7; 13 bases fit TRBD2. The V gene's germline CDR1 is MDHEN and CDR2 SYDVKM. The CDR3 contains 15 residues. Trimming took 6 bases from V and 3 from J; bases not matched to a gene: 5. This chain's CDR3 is CASRKGLAGNYEQYF. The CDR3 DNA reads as TGTGCCAGCAGGAAGGGACTAGCGGGGAACTACGAGCAGTACTTC.

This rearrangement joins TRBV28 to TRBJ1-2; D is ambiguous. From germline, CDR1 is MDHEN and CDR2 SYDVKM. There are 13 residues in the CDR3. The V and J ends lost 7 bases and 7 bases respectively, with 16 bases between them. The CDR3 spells CASTPDRNGGYTF. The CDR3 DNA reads TGTGCCAGCACCCCGGACCGCAACGGTGGCTACACCTTC.

The CDR3 loop is CASSGGAGSNQPQHF. CDR3 DNA: TGTGCCAGCTCCGGGGGGGCCGGGAGCAATCAGCCCCAGCATTTT. This chain links TRBV18 with TRBJ1-5, with TRBD1 as a possible D gene (6 bases). The germline V and J ends were trimmed by 6 bases and 1 base, with 13 bases remaining between them. Germline values: CDR1 KGHSH, CDR2 LQKENI. The CDR3 sequence is 15 residues long.

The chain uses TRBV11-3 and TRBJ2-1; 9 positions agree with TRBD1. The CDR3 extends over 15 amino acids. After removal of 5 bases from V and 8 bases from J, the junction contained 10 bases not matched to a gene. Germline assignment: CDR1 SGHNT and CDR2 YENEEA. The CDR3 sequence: CASSEAGTGYHEQFF. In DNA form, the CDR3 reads TGTGCCAGCAGCGAAGCCGGGACAGGGTACCATGAGCAGTTCTTC.

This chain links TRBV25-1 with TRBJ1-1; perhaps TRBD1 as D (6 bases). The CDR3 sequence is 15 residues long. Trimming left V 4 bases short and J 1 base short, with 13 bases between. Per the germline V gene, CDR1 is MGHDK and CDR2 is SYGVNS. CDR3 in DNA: TGTGCCAGCAGTGCTTACCAACAGGGGAACACTGAAGCTTTCTTT. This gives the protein CASSAYQQGNTEAFF.

DNA for the CDR3: TGCGCCAGCAGCGGCGGAGGGCCCGGGGAGACCCAGTACTTC. This encodes CASSGGGPGETQYF. The rearrangement links TRBV5-1 to TRBJ2-5; tentative D call: TRBD2 (6 bases). CDR1 and CDR2 (germline): SGHRS, YFSETQ. Trimming took off 4 bases at V and 5 bases at J, with 15 bases between the two ends. The CDR3 totals 14 residues.

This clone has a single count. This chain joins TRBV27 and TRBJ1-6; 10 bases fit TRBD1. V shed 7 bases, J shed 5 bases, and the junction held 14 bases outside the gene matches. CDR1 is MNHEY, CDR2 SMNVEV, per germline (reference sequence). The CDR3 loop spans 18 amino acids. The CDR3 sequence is CASTLTRGTGVNNSPLHF. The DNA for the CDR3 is TGTGCCAGCACCCTGACACGCGGGACAGGGGTAAATAATTCACCCCTCCACTTT.

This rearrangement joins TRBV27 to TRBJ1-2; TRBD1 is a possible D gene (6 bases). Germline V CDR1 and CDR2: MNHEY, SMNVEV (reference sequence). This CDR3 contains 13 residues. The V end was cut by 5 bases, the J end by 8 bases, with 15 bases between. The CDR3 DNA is TGTGCCAGCAGTCAAAACAGGGTGCGAGGCTACACCTTC. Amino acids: CASSQNRVRGYTF.

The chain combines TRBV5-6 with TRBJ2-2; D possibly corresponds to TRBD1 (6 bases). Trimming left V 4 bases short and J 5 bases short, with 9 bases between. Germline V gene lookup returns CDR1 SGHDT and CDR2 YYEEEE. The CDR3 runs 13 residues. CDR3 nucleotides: TGTGCCAGCAGCCTAGGACAGACCGGGGAGCTGTTTTTT. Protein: CASSLGQTGELFF.

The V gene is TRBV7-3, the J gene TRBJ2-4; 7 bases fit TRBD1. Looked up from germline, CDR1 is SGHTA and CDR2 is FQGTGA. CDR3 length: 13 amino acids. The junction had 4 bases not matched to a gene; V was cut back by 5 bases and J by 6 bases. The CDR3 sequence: CASSAHRGNIQYF. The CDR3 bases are TGTGCCAGCAGCGCCCACAGGGGAAACATTCAGTACTTC. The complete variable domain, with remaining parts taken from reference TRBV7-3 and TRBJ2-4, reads GAGVSQTPSNKVTEKGKYVELRCDPISGHTALYWYRQSLGQGPEFLIYFQGTGAADDSGLPNDRFFAVRPEGSVSTLKIQRTERGDSAVYLCASSAHRGNIQYFGAGTRLSVL.